Listed below are T cell receptor beta chains from one sample, sequenced in a study of shared clonotypes between healthy human individuals. The repertoire was sequenced with immunoSEQ multiplex PCR; TCRdb's copy has only in-frame clones and lacks some. Of some 1,600,000 clones listed, approximately 98% are singletons. Sequencing used naive CD4+ T cells sorted from blood. Receptor source: a man aged 25 to 40 in good health. Each CDR3 is given with its conserved first and last residue.

V gene,J gene,CDR3 protein
TRBV27,TRBJ1-1,CASSFGQGATWDTEAFF
TRBV5-1,TRBJ1-1,CASSLAGVLNTEAFF
TRBV27,TRBJ2-3,CASSPPLQGSTDTQYF
TRBV28,TRBJ2-7,CASSLGGSAYEQYF
TRBV19,TRBJ2-7,CASSIDREASYEQYF
TRBV19,TRBJ1-5,CASTRDRAVQPQHF
TRBV10-3,TRBJ2-7,CAIQDRGAYEQYF
TRBV28,TRBJ2-1,CASYPPGPTSRYNEQFF
TRBV28,TRBJ2-7,CASNLGTSYEQYF
TRBV9,TRBJ2-2,CASSVDLAGRGGELFF
TRBV29-1,TRBJ2-2,CSVHSPNTGELFF
TRBV2,TRBJ1-1,CASGIRGLTEAFF
TRBV28,TRBJ2-7,CASSPMGEAVSYEQYF
TRBV28,TRBJ1-3,CASNNPWPSGNTIYF
TRBV18,TRBJ2-5,CASSPLDREETQYF
TRBV2,TRBJ2-2,CASSGRVGTGELFF
TRBV5-4,TRBJ2-7,CASSLRTGLPYEQYF
TRBV5-1,TRBJ2-3,CASSSQREGTDTQYF
TRBV29-1,TRBJ2-1,CSVASLAGHEQFF
TRBV28,TRBJ2-5,CASSLSGETQYF
TRBV7-9,TRBJ1-4,CASSFGSGVEKLFF
TRBV6-5,TRBJ2-7,CASSYQRDYEQYF
TRBV7-9,TRBJ1-1,CASSPGAFF
TRBV18,TRBJ2-1,CASSALLATSYNEQFF